Listed here is a single T cell receptor beta chain. Its antigen is still unknown. The CDR3 runs 15 residues. Trimming cost V 4 bases and J 3 bases; bases outside gene matches: 7. Germline CDR1 and CDR2: SGHRS and YFSETQ. This entry belongs to a study of T cell clones after liver transplantation. Overall study: TCRbeta sequencing after a pre-transplant mixed lymphocyte reaction identified graft-donor-reactive clones, later tracked in post-transplant blood. Tolerance: complete withdrawal held at least one year, liver enzymes staying within twice normal. Regarding the study as a whole: In a couple of subjects, few donor cells limited the measurable donor-reactive repertoire.

Data came from immunoSEQ multiplex PCR; TCRdb stores just in-frame clones and leaves some out. The table has tens of thousands of clones, roughly 90% seen once; the top ten hold about 15%. The genes are TRBV5-1 and TRBJ1-2, with TRBD1 matching over 9 bases. The sequence was obtained from a human patient who received a liver transplant. Some of these T cells may belong to the graft donor. The sample here was CD8+ T cells from blood, taken 12 months after liver transplant. The DNA for the CDR3 is TGCGCCAGCAGCCTAAACAGGGGGCCGGACTATGGCTACACCTTC. Translating gives CASSLNRGPDYGYTF.